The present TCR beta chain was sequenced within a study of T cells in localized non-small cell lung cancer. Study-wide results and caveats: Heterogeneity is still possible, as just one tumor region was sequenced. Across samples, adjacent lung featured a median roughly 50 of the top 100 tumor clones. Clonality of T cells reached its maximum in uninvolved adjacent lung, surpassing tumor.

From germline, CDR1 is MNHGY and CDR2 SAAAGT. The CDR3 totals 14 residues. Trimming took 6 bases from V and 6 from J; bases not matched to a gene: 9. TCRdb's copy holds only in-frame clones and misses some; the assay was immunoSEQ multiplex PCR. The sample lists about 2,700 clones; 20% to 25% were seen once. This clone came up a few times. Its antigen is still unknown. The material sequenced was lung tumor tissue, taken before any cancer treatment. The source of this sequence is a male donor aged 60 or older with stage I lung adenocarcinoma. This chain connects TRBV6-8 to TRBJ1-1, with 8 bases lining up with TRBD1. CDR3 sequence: CASREDRGRPEAFF. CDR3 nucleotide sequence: TGTGCCAGCAGAGAAGACAGGGGTCGGCCTGAAGCTTTCTTT.